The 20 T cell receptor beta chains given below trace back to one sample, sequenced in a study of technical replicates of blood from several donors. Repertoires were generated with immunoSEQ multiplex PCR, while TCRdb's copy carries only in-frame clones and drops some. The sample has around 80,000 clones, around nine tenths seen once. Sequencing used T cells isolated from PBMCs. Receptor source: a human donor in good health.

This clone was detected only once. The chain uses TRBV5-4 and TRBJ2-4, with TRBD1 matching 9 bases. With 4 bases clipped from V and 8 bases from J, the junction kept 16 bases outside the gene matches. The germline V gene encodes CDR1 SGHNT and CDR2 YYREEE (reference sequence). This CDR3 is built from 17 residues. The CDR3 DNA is TGTGCCAGCAGCCCGCGGGAAAAAACAGGGGGCTCTTACATTCAGTACTTC. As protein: CASSPREKTGGSYIQYF. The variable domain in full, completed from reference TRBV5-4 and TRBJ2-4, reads ETGVTQSPTHLIKTRGQQVTLRCSSQSGHNTVSWYQQALGQGPQFIFQYYREEENGRGNFPPRFSGLQFPNYSSELNVNALELDDSALYLCASSPREKTGGSYIQYFGAGTRLSVL.

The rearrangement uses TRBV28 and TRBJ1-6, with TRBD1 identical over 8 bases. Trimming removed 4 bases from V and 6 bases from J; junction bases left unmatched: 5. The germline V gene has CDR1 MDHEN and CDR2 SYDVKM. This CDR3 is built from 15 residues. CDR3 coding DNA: TGTGCCAGCAGTTCGGGACAGGCTCCTAATTCACCCCTCCACTTT. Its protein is CASSSGQAPNSPLHF.

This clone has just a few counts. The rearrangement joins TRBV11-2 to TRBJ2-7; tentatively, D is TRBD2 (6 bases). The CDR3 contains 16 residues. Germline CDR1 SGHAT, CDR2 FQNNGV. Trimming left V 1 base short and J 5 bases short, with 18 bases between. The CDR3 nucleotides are TGTGCCAGCAGCTTAGTAGAGCTAGCGATAGTCCACGAGCAGTACTTC. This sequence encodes CASSLVELAIVHEQYF.

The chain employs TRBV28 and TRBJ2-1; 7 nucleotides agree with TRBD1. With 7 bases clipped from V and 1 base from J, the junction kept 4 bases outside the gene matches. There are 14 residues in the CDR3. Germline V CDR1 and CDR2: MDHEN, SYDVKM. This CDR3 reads CASNRGASYNEQFF. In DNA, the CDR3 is TGTGCCAGCAACAGGGGCGCTTCCTACAATGAGCAGTTCTTC.

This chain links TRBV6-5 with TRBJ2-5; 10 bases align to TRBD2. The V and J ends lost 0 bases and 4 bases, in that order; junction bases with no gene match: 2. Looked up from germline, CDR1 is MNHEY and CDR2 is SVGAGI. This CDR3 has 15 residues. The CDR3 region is CASSYSSGGPETQYF. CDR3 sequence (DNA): TGTGCCAGCAGTTACTCTAGCGGGGGGCCAGAGACCCAGTACTTC.

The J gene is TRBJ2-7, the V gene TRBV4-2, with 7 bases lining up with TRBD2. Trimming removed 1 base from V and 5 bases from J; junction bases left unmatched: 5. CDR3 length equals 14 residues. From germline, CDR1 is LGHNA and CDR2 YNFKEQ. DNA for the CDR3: TGTGCCAGCAGCCAAGCGGGCGGGAGCCACGAGCAGTACTTC. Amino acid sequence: CASSQAGGSHEQYF.

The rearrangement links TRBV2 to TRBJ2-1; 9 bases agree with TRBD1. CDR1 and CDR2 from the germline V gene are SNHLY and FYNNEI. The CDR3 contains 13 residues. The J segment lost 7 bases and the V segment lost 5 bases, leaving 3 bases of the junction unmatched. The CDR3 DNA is TGTGCCAGCAGTTGGGACAGGGAGAATGAGCAGTTCTTC. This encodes CASSWDRENEQFF.

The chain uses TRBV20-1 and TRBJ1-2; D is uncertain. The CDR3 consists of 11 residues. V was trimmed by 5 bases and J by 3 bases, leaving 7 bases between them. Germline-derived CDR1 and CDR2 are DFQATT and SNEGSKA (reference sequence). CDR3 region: CSAPTDYGYTF. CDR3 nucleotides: TGCAGTGCTCCCACGGACTATGGCTACACCTTC.

CDR3 coding DNA: TGCAGCGCCAAAGGACTAGCGGGGGACACCGGGGAGCTGTTTTTT. Protein: CSAKGLAGDTGELFF. J is TRBJ2-2 and V is TRBV29-1; TRBD2 agrees at 13 bases. The germline V gene encodes CDR1 SQVTM and CDR2 ANQGSEA. Trimming removed 7 bases from V and 3 bases from J; junction bases left unmatched: 5. This CDR3 has 15 residues.

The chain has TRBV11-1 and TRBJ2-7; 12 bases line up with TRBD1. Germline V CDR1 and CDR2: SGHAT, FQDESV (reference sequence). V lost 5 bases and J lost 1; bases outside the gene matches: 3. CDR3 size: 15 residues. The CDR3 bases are TGTGCCAGCAGCCCGGGACAGGGGGCATCCTACGAGCAGTACTTC. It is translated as CASSPGQGASYEQYF.

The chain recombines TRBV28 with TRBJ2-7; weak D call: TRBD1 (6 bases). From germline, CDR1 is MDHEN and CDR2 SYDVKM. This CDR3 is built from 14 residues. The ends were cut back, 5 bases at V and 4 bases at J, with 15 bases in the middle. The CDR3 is CASSPPPDSYEQYF. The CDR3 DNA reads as TGTGCCAGCAGTCCCCCCCCGGACAGTTACGAGCAGTACTTC.

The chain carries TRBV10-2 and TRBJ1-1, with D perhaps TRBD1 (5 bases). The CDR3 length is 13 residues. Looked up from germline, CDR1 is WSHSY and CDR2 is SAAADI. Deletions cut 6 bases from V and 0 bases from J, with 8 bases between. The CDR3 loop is CASRMGLNTEAFF. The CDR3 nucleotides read TGCGCCAGCAGGATGGGGCTGAACACTGAAGCTTTCTTT.

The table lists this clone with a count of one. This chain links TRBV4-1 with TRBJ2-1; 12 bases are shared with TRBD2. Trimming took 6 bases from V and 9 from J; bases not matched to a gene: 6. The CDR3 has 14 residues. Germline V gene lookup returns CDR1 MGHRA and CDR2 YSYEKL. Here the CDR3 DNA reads TGCGCCAGCAGATCTAGCGGGAGGGCCCTTGAGCAGTTCTTC. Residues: CASRSSGRALEQFF.

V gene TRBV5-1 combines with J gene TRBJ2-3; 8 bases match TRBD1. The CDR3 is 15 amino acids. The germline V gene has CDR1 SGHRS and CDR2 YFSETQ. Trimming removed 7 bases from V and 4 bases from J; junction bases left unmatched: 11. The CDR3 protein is CASSVQGVGADTQYF. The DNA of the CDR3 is TGCGCCAGCTCGGTACAGGGGGTGGGTGCAGATACGCAGTATTTT.

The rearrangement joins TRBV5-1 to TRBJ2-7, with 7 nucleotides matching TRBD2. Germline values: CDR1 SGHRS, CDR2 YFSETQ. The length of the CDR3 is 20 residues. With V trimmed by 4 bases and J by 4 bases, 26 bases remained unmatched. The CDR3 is CASSATPPRTWGRAHYEQYF. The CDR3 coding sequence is TGCGCCAGCAGCGCGACCCCCCCCAGGACTTGGGGGAGGGCCCATTACGAGCAGTACTTC. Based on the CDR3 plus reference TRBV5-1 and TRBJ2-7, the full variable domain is KAGVTQTPRYLIKTRGQQVTLSCSPISGHRSVSWYQQTPGQGLQFLFEYFSETQRNKGNFPGRFSGRQFSNSRSEMNVSTLELGDSALYLCASSATPPRTWGRAHYEQYFGPGTRLTVT.

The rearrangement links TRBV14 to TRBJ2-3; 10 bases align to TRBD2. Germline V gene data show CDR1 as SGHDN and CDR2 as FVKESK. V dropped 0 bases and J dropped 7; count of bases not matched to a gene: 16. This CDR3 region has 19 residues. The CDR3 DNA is TGTGCCAGCAGCCAAGAGAGGATTAGGAAGCGGGGGGGCCTGTATACGCAGTATTTT. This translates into CASSQERIRKRGGLYTQYF.

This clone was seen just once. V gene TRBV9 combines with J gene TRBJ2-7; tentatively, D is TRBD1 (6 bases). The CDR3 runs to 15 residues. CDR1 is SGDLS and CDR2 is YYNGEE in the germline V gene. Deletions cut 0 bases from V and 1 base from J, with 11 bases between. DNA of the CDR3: TGTGCCAGCAGCGTAGGAGGGGACATATCCTACGAGCAGTACTTC. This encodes CASSVGGDISYEQYF.

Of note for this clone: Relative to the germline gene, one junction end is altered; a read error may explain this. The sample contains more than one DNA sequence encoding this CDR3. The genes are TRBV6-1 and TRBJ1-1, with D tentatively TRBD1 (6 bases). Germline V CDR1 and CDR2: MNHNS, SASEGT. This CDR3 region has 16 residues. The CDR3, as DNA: TGTGCCAGCAGTGAATGGTCAGGGACACTGAACACTGAGGCTTTCTTT. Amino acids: CASSEWSGTLNTEAFF.

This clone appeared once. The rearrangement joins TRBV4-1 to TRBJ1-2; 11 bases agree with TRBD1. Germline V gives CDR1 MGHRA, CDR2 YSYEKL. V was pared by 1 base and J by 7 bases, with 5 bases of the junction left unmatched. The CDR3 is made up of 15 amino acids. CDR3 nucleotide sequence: TGCGCCAGCAGCCAAGGGACAGGGGGCGAGGTTGGCTACACCTTC. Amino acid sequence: CASSQGTGGEVGYTF.

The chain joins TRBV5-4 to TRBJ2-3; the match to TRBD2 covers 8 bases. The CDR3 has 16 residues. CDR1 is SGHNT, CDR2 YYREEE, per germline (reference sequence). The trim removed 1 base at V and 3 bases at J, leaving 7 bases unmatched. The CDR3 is CASSLSGLGKTDTQYF. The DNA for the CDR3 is TGTGCCAGCAGCTTGTCGGGACTAGGGAAGACAGATACGCAGTATTTT.